Listed below are T cell receptor beta chains from one sample, sequenced in a study of T cell repertoires in cytomegalovirus infection. Antigens for these TCRs are unknown. TCRdb passed the reads through MiXCR, listing each CDR3 protein once. The sample consists of 450,000 to 550,000 distinct CDR3 sequences, roughly 46% of them appearing once. Sample: cultured PBMCs, taken from culture after CMV antigen stimulation. These receptors were obtained from a human donor in good health (CMV status not recorded). Some clones in this sample may be carry-over from other donors' samples. The CDR3 runs from the conserved cysteine through the conserved F or W.

TRBJ2-7 | TRBV20-1 | CSAEGGPSYEQYF
TRBJ2-3 | TRBV7-2 | CASSTISGSADTQYF
TRBJ2-7 | TRBV7-2 | CASSPLGGGTETYEQYF
TRBJ1-5 | TRBV7-4 | CASSFLENQPQHF
TRBJ2-1 | TRBV6-6 | CASRGLAGVSYNEQFF
TRBJ1-1 | TRBV10-3 | CAISERNRDTEAFF
TRBJ2-7 | TRBV7-2 | CASSLFERSEQYF
TRBJ1-1 | TRBV5-6 | CASSLPDGLNTEAFF
TRBJ2-1 | TRBV7-8 | CASSLAGVSSNEQFF
TRBJ2-1 | TRBV20-1 | CSAILAAYNEQFF
TRBJ2-1 | TRBV19 | CASSINSLPPYNEQFF
TRBJ2-7 | TRBV12-3/TRBV12-4 | CASSVGTASEQYF
TRBJ1-5 | TRBV7-2 | CASSLNGIQPQHF
TRBJ1-1 | TRBV28 | CASSLYNSEAFF
TRBJ2-7 | TRBV27 | CASAPLYCPEGEQYF
TRBJ1-1 | TRBV29-1 | CSVVRGGLTNTEAFF
TRBJ2-3 | TRBV6-2/TRBV6-3 | CASSYGASTDTQYF
TRBJ1-2 | TRBV10-3 | CAISDSGQGHGYTF